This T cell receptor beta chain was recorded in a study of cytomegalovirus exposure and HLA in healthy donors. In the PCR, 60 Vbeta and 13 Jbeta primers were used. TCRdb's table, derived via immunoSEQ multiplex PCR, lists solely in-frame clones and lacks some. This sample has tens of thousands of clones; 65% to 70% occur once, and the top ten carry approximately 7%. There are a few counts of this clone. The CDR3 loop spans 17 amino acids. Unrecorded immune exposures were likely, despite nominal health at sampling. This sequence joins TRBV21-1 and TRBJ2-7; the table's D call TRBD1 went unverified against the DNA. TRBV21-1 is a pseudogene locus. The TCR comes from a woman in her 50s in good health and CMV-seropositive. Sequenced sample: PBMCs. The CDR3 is CASAYSTAARVNYEQYV. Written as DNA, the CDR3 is TGTGCCAGCGCCTACTCCACAGCAGCCAGGGTGAACTACGAGCAGTACGTC.